This T cell receptor (beta chain) comes out of a study of blood T cells in healthy people across ages. Study-level findings and limits: Greater diversity and more naive CD4+ cells were seen in long-lived donors than in aged donors.

A second PCR, run for roughly 7 to 11 cycles, used a sample-barcoded 5' primer plus a J-beta primer mix. TCRdb processed the 5' RACE reads anew with MiXCR; each CDR3 protein has one entry. The sample lists over a million distinct CDR3 sequences, roughly 24% occurring once. This clonotype appeared a few times. Its antigen is unidentified. These data also featured in a second study, about T cells of mothers and their children. That study reports: Thymic selection molds TCR recombination products alike in related and unrelated pairs.

The specimen sequenced was blood. This clonotype was sampled from a girl under 10 years old in good health.

The CDR3 region is CASSFRDRTYEQYF. The CDR3 nucleotides read TGTGCCAGCAGTTTCCGGGACAGAACCTACGAGCAGTACTTC. The gene calls are TRBV27 and TRBJ2-7; TRBD1 aligns across 7 bases. Losses at the gene ends were 3 bases for V and 2 bases for J; bases not matched to a gene: 4. Germline-derived CDR1 and CDR2 are MNHEY and SMNVEV (reference sequence). There are 14 residues in the CDR3.